Listed here are 19 T cell receptor beta chains from one sample, sequenced in a study of Ad26.COV2.S vaccination and SARS-CoV-2 variants. Indicated treatment: around 19 received Ad26.COV2.S at low or high dose, single or two shots; roughly five received placebo; per-sample allocation not given. The samples date from day 63 after the first vaccine or placebo injection. The protocol was immunoSEQ multiplex PCR, while the TCRdb copy is restricted to in-frame clones and leaves out a portion. This table has about 420,000 clones, roughly 90% appearing once. Sequencing used peripheral blood, obtained in a trial of Ad26.COV2.S vaccine versus placebo. These receptors all come from a person between 18 and 59 years old who received the Ad26.COV2.S COVID-19 vaccine or a placebo.

This rearrangement joins TRBV3-1 (or the pseudogene TRBV3-2) to TRBJ1-5; possible D gene TRBD1, 5 bases. Germline V gene sequence: CDR1 LGHDT, CDR2 YNNKEL (reference sequence). The CDR3 sequence is 14 residues long. V shed 3 bases and J shed 4 bases, with 10 bases lying between them. CDR3 protein: CASSQGVGNQPQHF. CDR3 coding DNA: TGTGCCAGCAGCCAGGGGGTGGGGAATCAGCCCCAGCATTTT.

J is TRBJ2-7 and V is TRBV7-2; D not certain. Trimming left V 0 bases short and J 4 bases short, with 10 bases between. This CDR3 comprises 14 residues. The V gene's germline CDR1 is SGHTA and CDR2 FQGNSA. CDR3 loop: CASSLAEDGYEQYF. In DNA form, the CDR3 reads TGTGCCAGCAGCTTAGCGGAAGACGGATACGAGCAGTACTTC.

The gene calls are TRBV28 and TRBJ2-3, with D possibly matching TRBD1 (6 bases). V dropped 5 bases and J dropped 5 bases, with 11 bases sitting between them. This CDR3 comprises 13 residues. Germline CDR1 and CDR2: MDHEN and SYDVKM. CDR3 in amino acids: CASSRQDEDTQYF. The CDR3 DNA reads TGTGCCAGCAGTCGACAGGATGAAGATACGCAGTATTTT.

The V call is TRBV7-3, the J call TRBJ2-2; 9 bases map to TRBD1. This CDR3 is built from 18 residues. Germline values: CDR1 SGHTA, CDR2 FQGTGA. J gave up 6 bases and V 0 bases, and 11 bases lay outside the gene matches. CDR3 DNA sequence: TGTGCCAGCAGCTTAACGGGGGGACAGGGAGCCTCCTCCGGGGAGCTGTTTTTT. Translation gives CASSLTGGQGASSGELFF.

The chain links TRBV7-2 to TRBJ2-7, with a tentative D call TRBD1 (5 bases). V shed 1 base and J shed 2 bases, with 18 bases lying between them. The CDR3 consists of 17 residues. The germline V gene has CDR1 SGHTA and CDR2 FQGNSA. DNA of the CDR3: TGTGCCAGCAGCTTAGTGGGGCCGGCGGTCCAGCCCTACGAGCAGTACTTC. Its protein product is CASSLVGPAVQPYEQYF. The full variable domain, completed using reference TRBV7-2 and TRBJ2-7, is GAGVSQSPSNKVTEKGKDVELRCDPISGHTALYWYRQSLGQGLEFLIYFQGNSAPDKSGLPSDRFSAERTGGSVSTLTIQRTQQEDSAVYLCASSLVGPAVQPYEQYFGPGTRLTVT.

The chain couples TRBV6-6 to TRBJ2-7; a possible D gene is TRBD1 (6 bases). The CDR3 is 13 amino acids. Trimming removed 7 bases at V and 2 bases at J, with 12 bases between. Germline V CDR1 and CDR2: MNHNY, SVGAGI (reference sequence). The CDR3 loop is CASTKGQPYEQYF. In nucleotides, the CDR3 is TGTGCCAGCACCAAAGGACAGCCCTACGAGCAGTACTTC.

This clone was counted once. The chain carries TRBV27 and TRBJ1-5, with TRBD1 identical over 8 bases. The J segment lost 0 bases and the V segment lost 5 bases, leaving 3 bases of the junction unmatched. Germline CDR1 and CDR2: MNHEY and SMNVEV (reference sequence). The CDR3 consists of 15 residues. This chain's CDR3 is CASSADRDSNQPQHF. The CDR3 bases are TGTGCCAGCAGTGCGGACAGGGATAGCAATCAGCCCCAGCATTTT.

V and J are TRBV9 and TRBJ2-3, with a possible D match to TRBD2 (5 bases). The CDR3 totals 17 residues. Germline values: CDR1 SGDLS, CDR2 YYNGEE. Trimming removed 0 bases at V and 0 bases at J, with 14 bases between. CDR3 DNA sequence: TGTGCCAGCAGCGTAGCTCGGAACCAGCGGAGCACAGATACGCAGTATTTT. Protein: CASSVARNQRSTDTQYF.

This clone appeared a few times. This chain links TRBV10-3 with TRBJ2-3, with 16 nucleotides matching TRBD2. V was pared by 7 bases and J by 6 bases, with 7 bases of the junction left unmatched. Germline CDR1 is ENHRY and CDR2 is SYGVKD. The CDR3 is 16 amino acids. As DNA, the CDR3 is TGTGCCATCACGCCGGGACTAGCGGGGGGGCGTGATACGCAGTATTTT. This codes for CAITPGLAGGRDTQYF.

The chain recombines TRBV29-1 with TRBJ1-1, with D maybe TRBD1 (5 bases). V was shortened by 6 bases and J by 1 base, with 21 bases between the two germline ends. Germline V gene data show CDR1 as SQVTM and CDR2 as ANQGSEA. The CDR3 contains 16 residues. CDR3 in amino acids: CSVLGVVDSSNTEAFF. The CDR3 nucleotides read TGCAGCGTCCTGGGGGTGGTGGACTCTTCGAACACTGAAGCTTTCTTT.

V usage is TRBV4-1 and J usage is TRBJ2-1; D may correspond to TRBD1 or TRBD2 (5 bases each). CDR1 and CDR2 (germline): MGHRA, YSYEKL. With 2 bases removed from V and 4 bases from J, the gap between germline ends came to 15 bases. The CDR3 consists of 16 residues. The CDR3 coding sequence is TGCGCCAGCAGCCAACGGGACCCCTACGAGTACAATGAGCAGTTCTTC. It specifies CASSQRDPYEYNEQFF.

This chain uses TRBV30 with TRBJ2-3; D is unclear. The CDR3 loop spans 13 amino acids. The V and J ends lost 1 base and 2 bases respectively, with 7 bases between them. Germline V lookup: CDR1 GTSNPN, CDR2 SVGIG (reference sequence). CDR3 sequence (DNA): TGTGCCTGGAGTGCCATACTCACAGATACGCAGTATTTT. Protein: CAWSAILTDTQYF.

The V and J genes are TRBV5-4 and TRBJ2-1, with 7 bases identical to TRBD1. There are 15 residues in the CDR3. Germline V gene lookup returns CDR1 SGHNT and CDR2 YYREEE (reference sequence). V lost 0 bases to trimming and J lost 4 bases; unmatched junction nucleotides: 4. The CDR3 sequence is CASSLGGTAYNEQFF. The CDR3 region has the DNA TGTGCCAGCAGCTTGGGAGGGACAGCTTACAATGAGCAGTTCTTC. Looking up the rest from reference TRBV5-4 and TRBJ2-1 gives the full variable domain: ETGVTQSPTHLIKTRGQQVTLRCSSQSGHNTVSWYQQALGQGPQFIFQYYREEENGRGNFPPRFSGLQFPNYSSELNVNALELDDSALYLCASSLGGTAYNEQFFGPGTRLTVL.

The V gene is TRBV6-6, the J gene TRBJ1-6; D is uncertain. The ends were cut back, 5 bases at V and 4 bases at J, with 18 bases in the middle. Per the germline V gene, CDR1 is MNHNY and CDR2 is SVGAGI (reference sequence). This CDR3 contains 17 residues. CDR3 region: CASSPFFGGLYNSPLHF. The CDR3 DNA reads TGTGCCAGCAGTCCATTTTTTGGAGGGTTATATAATTCACCCCTCCACTTT.

The chain is built from TRBV5-4 and TRBJ1-2; possible D gene TRBD1, 5 bases. Per germline, CDR1 SGHNT and CDR2 YYREEE (reference sequence). This CDR3 region has 13 residues. V was shortened by 3 bases and J by 9 bases, with 15 bases between the two germline ends. CDR3 in amino acids: CASSSWGVQSYTF. CDR3 DNA sequence: TGTGCCAGCAGCTCGTGGGGGGTACAGAGCTACACCTTC.

The V gene is TRBV3-1 (or the pseudogene TRBV3-2), the J gene TRBJ2-7; D possibly corresponds to TRBD1 (6 bases). This CDR3 region has 14 residues. The germline V gene encodes CDR1 LGHDT and CDR2 YNNKEL (reference sequence). With 4 bases removed from V and 7 bases from J, the gap between germline ends came to 17 bases. CDR3 in amino acids: CASSPWTAVGEQYF. In DNA, the CDR3 is TGTGCCAGCAGCCCCTGGACAGCCGTTGGGGAGCAGTACTTC.

A word on this clone: The sample contains more than one DNA sequence encoding this CDR3. The CDR3 here is CASSLERGAYEQYF. Written as DNA, the CDR3 is TGTGCCAGCAGCTTGGAGCGGGGGGCCTACGAGCAGTACTTC. V is TRBV7-2 and J is TRBJ2-7, with 9 bases aligning to TRBD2. The V and J ends lost 3 bases and 2 bases, in that order; junction bases with no gene match: 2. In germline, CDR1 is SGHTA, CDR2 FQGNSA. There are 14 residues in the CDR3.

This chain uses TRBV7-2 with TRBJ2-7; D perhaps matches TRBD1 (6 bases). This CDR3 contains 16 residues. The germline CDR1 and CDR2 sequences are SGHTA and FQGNSA. V shed 1 base and J shed 1 base, with 14 bases lying between them. CDR3 residues: CASSLVARDISYEQYF. CDR3 coding DNA: TGTGCCAGCAGCTTAGTGGCCCGGGACATTTCCTACGAGCAGTACTTC.

This clone occurred a few times. The chain joins TRBV5-8 to TRBJ1-4; 9 bases map to TRBD1. This CDR3 contains 12 residues. CDR1 and CDR2 (germline): SGHTS, YDEGEE. After removal of 4 bases from V and 11 bases from J, the junction contained 3 bases not matched to a gene. The CDR3 sequence: CASSVGQGKLFF. CDR3 DNA: TGTGCCAGCAGCGTAGGACAGGGGAAACTGTTTTTT.